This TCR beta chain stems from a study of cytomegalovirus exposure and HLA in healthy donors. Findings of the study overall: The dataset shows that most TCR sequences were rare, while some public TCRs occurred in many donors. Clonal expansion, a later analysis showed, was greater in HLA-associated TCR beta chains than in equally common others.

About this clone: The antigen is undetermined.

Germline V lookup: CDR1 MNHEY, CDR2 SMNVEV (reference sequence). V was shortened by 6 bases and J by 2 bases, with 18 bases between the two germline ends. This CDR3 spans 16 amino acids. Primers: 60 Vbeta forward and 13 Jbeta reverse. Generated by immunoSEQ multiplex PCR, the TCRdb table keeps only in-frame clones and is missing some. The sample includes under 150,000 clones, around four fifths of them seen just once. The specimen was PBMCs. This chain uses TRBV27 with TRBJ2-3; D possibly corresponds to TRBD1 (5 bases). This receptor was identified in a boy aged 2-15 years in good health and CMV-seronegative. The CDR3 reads CASRVRWTTNTDTQYF. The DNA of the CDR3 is TGTGCCAGCAGGGTTCGATGGACAACTAACACAGATACGCAGTATTTT.